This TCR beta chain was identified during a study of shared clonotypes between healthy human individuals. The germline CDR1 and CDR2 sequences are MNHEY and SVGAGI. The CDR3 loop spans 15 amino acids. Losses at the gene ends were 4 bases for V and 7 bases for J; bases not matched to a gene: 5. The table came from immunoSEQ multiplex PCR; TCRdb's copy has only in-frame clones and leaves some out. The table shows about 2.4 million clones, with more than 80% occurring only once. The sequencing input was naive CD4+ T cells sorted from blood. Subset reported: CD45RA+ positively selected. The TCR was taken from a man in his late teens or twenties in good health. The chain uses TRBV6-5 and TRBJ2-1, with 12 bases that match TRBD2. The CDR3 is CASSSGLAGSNEQFF. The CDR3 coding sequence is TGTGCCAGCAGTTCTGGACTAGCGGGATCGAATGAGCAGTTCTTC.